These 13 T cell receptor beta chains came from one sample sequenced in a study of blood T cell repertoires in COVID-19. Produced via immunoSEQ multiplex PCR; TCRdb's table is partial and in-frame only. Found here are about 100,000 clones, approximately 80% of them singletons; the top ten hold approximately 29%. Sequenced sample: peripheral blood. All receptors derive from a man aged 70-80 years with active or convalescent COVID-19.

This clone has just a few counts. The chain couples TRBV6-6 to TRBJ1-1, with a tentative D call TRBD1 (6 bases). This CDR3 has 14 amino acids. Trimming left V 4 bases short and J 1 base short, with 10 bases between. Germline CDR1 MNHNY, CDR2 SVGAGI (reference sequence). CDR3 sequence (DNA): TGTGCCAGCAGTTTCGACAGGCAGAACACTGAAGCTTTCTTT. Protein sequence: CASSFDRQNTEAFF.

This clone appeared once. The chain joins TRBV2 to TRBJ1-1; TRBD1 might be the D (5 bases). The CDR3 covers 13 residues. Germline V gene data show CDR1 as SNHLY and CDR2 as FYNNEI. V lost 5 bases and J lost 2, with 9 bases in between. The CDR3 loop is CASSPGINTEAFF. As DNA, the CDR3 is TGTGCCAGCAGTCCAGGGATAAACACTGAAGCTTTCTTT.

This rearrangement joins TRBV9 to TRBJ2-2, with a weak D call TRBD2 (6 bases). Germline V gene lookup returns CDR1 SGDLS and CDR2 YYNGEE. Trimming stripped 4 bases from V and 4 bases from J, with 17 bases between. CDR3 length equals 16 residues. The CDR3 loop reads CASSKGNPGVTGELFF. The CDR3 bases are TGTGCCAGCAGCAAGGGAAACCCGGGGGTCACCGGGGAGCTGTTTTTT.

This sequence joins TRBV11-3 and TRBJ2-7; 11 nucleotides align to TRBD2. V lost 4 bases, J lost 7 bases, and 6 bases stayed unmatched. This CDR3 comprises 14 residues. The V gene's germline CDR1 is SGHNT and CDR2 YENEEA. For the CDR3, the DNA is TGTGCCAGCAGCTCTAGCGGGGGGAAAGGGGAGCAGTACTTC. Protein: CASSSSGGKGEQYF. The full variable domain, rest sourced from reference TRBV11-3 and TRBJ2-7, is EAGVVQSPRYKIIEKKQPVAFWCNPISGHNTLYWYLQNLGQGPELLIRYENEEAVDDSQLPKDRFSAERLKGVDSTLKIQPAELGDSAVYLCASSSSGGKGEQYFGPGTRLTVT.

J is TRBJ2-7 and V is TRBV4-3; D might be TRBD2 (6 bases). V lost 1 base and J lost 3, with 19 bases in between. The CDR3 loop spans 17 amino acids. Germline V gene sequence: CDR1 LGHNA, CDR2 YSLEER. This CDR3 is CASSQAPWGDQIYEQYF. The CDR3 DNA sequence: TGCGCCAGCAGCCAAGCCCCCTGGGGGGATCAAATCTACGAGCAGTACTTC.

The chain has TRBV20-1 and TRBJ2-1; D gene uncertain. Trimming stripped 6 bases from V and 10 bases from J, with 13 bases between. The V gene's germline CDR1 is DFQATT and CDR2 SNEGSKA (reference sequence). The CDR3 contains 11 residues. The CDR3 nucleotides are TGCAGTGCCCAAGCAGGTCGGGAGCAGTTCTTC. This translates into CSAQAGREQFF.

This chain uses TRBV5-1 with TRBJ1-1; D possibly corresponds to TRBD1 (5 bases). V dropped 4 bases and J dropped 7 bases, with 17 bases sitting between them. Germline V gives CDR1 SGHRS, CDR2 YFSETQ. This CDR3 has 14 residues. The CDR3 DNA is TGCGCCAGCAGCCGAACCAATCCGGGGGGTGAAGCTTTCTTT. Translation gives CASSRTNPGGEAFF.

The chain joins TRBV15 to TRBJ2-3; the D gene is possibly TRBD1 (5 bases). The germline V gene encodes CDR1 LNHNV and CDR2 YYDKDF (reference sequence). The V end was cut by 1 base, the J end by 5 bases, with 16 bases between. The CDR3 length is 16 residues. This CDR3 reads CATSRAQVSPGDTQYF. CDR3 nucleotide sequence: TGTGCCACCAGCAGAGCACAGGTCTCTCCGGGAGATACGCAGTATTTT.

The gene calls are TRBV27 and TRBJ2-3, with 13 bases that match TRBD2. There are 15 residues in the CDR3. CDR1 and CDR2 from the germline V gene are MNHEY and SMNVEV (reference sequence). Trimming at V came to 6 bases and at J to 3 bases, leaving 3 bases not matched to a gene. CDR3 sequence reads: CASRSLAGGTDTQYF. CDR3 nucleotide sequence: TGTGCCAGCAGATCACTAGCGGGGGGGACAGATACGCAGTATTTT.

The chain couples TRBV10-3 to TRBJ2-3; 7 bases are a match to TRBD2. The V gene end was trimmed by 3 bases and the J gene end by 5 bases; junction bases not matched to a gene: 8. This CDR3 comprises 15 residues. The V gene's germline CDR1 is ENHRY and CDR2 SYGVKD. Here the CDR3 reads CAISDERDEGDTQYF. The CDR3 nucleotides are TGTGCCATCAGTGACGAGCGGGATGAAGGAGATACGCAGTATTTT.

V and J are TRBV5-4 and TRBJ2-7; a weak D match, TRBD2 (6 bases). The V gene's germline CDR1 is SGHNT and CDR2 YYREEE (reference sequence). The V end was cut by 4 bases, the J end by 7 bases, with 18 bases between. There are 14 residues in the CDR3. The CDR3 coding sequence is TGTGCCAGCAGCCTGGCTGCGGTGGCGGGGGAGCAGTACTTC. It is translated as CASSLAAVAGEQYF.

V gene TRBV3-1 (or the pseudogene TRBV3-2) combines with J gene TRBJ1-4; 9 nucleotides align to TRBD1. The CDR3 covers 16 residues. CDR1 and CDR2 (germline): LGHDT, YNNKEL (reference sequence). The ends lost 4 bases at V and 5 bases at J; junction bases unmatched: 8. This chain's CDR3 is CASSPRTGARNEKLFF. As DNA, the CDR3 is TGTGCCAGCAGCCCGAGGACAGGGGCTCGGAATGAAAAACTGTTTTTT.

This clone occurred a few times. The gene calls are TRBV27 and TRBJ2-2; 8 nucleotides agree with TRBD1. Germline CDR1 MNHEY, CDR2 SMNVEV (reference sequence). The junction had 4 bases not matched to a gene; V was cut back by 1 base and J by 3 bases. CDR3 length equals 16 residues. In DNA form, the CDR3 reads TGTGCCAGCAGTTTATTGGGGACAGGTCACACCGGGGAGCTGTTTTTT. Translating it yields CASSLLGTGHTGELFF.